The TCR beta chain under discussion was sequenced for a study of T cell responses to AZD1222 COVID-19 vaccine (dated by TCRdb to 2020 to 2023). Some background on the complete study: Because spike-specific TCR depth and breadth did not differ between the two schedules, AZD1222 recipients who got a second dose at roughly 4 weeks were pooled with those who got a second dose at roughly 12 weeks. A total of under 250 trial participants underwent TCR sequencing, of whom some 200 had received two doses of AZD1222 and 26 had received two doses of the MenACWY control vaccine. Trial participants were enrolled into age subgroups of 18-55, 56-69 and 70-plus years, which contained approximately 150, 28 and 58 TCR-sequenced participants, respectively. Paper-wide results and their limitations: Reportedly, almost half of the unique spike-specific TCRs recognized epitopes lying outside the regions that are mutated in the B.1.351 and B.1.1.7 variants. A significant rise in spike-specific TCR breadth and depth was observed after two AZD1222 doses relative to day 0 and relative to MenACWY recipients. CD4 TCRs associated with the vaccine covered the entire spike protein, and the dominant responses were in regions 160-218 and 743-854. In the small 56-69-year group, the increase in depth fell short of significance, most likely because of low power. Participants were mostly white British and included more females than males, and it was suggested by the authors that clonal diversity may have been underestimated. Because no samples from the day 14 peak response were available, repertoires could be characterized only after the peak T cell response. Conclusions about previously exposed vaccinees are limited, since just six AZD1222 recipients were seropositive for SARS-CoV-2 at baseline.

The time point label for this specimen denotes: baseline before first vaccination. Vaccinee samples came from UK trials COV001 and COV002, including a single-blind randomized controlled phase 2/3 trial of AZD1222 (ChAdOx1 nCoV-19) in healthy adults. For TCRbeta chain sequencing, PBMC samples were collected from trial participants at day 0 and at day 28 after the second dose. The CDR3 regions of human TCRbeta chains were subjected to immunosequencing. Regarding the original processing steps: TCRs in the repertoires were compared against a reference library of SARS-CoV-2-specific TCRs that had been generated with the MIRA antigen-specificity platform. Breadth meant the fraction of unique TCRs that were SARS-CoV-2-associated, whereas depth meant the fraction of total T cells that were SARS-CoV-2-associated. Each spike-specific TCR was assigned to its reactive spike region and to a CD4 or CD8 class using the MIRA data. Log10-transformed breadth and depth values were compared by one-way ANOVA with Sidak's multiple comparisons tests. TCRdb holds this immuneACCESS table with in-frame rearrangements only. Some clones are missing; in checked studies, unresolved V genes explain under half, and the rest has no known cause. V, J and clone size are taken as reported in that table, and D and trimming were inferred from the DNA itself. This sample gives over 150,000 clones in total; approximately 92% of them show up just once. The ten largest clones represent 1.5% to 2% of the sample.

A note on this clone: Its antigen remains undetermined. Base qualities are missing; no much larger clone stands one base away.

Sequences were derived from peripheral blood, sampled on day 0 of AZD1222 vaccination. The source of this sequence is an adult in good health.

In nucleotide form, the sequence is TGTGCCAGCAGCTTAGCCGGGAGTGCAGATACGCAGTATTTT. It translates as CASSLAGSADTQYF. Here the chain combines TRBV13 and TRBJ2-3; TRBD2 could be the D gene, as 6 bases match. Cut back by 1 base and 4 bases, the V and J ends lie 9 bases apart. The CDR3 runs 14 residues from the cysteine to the phenylalanine. Here the CDR3 DNA is all that survives: 42 bases in frame from base 1. The germline V gene (reference sequence) supplies CDR1 PRHDT and CDR2 FYEKMQ.